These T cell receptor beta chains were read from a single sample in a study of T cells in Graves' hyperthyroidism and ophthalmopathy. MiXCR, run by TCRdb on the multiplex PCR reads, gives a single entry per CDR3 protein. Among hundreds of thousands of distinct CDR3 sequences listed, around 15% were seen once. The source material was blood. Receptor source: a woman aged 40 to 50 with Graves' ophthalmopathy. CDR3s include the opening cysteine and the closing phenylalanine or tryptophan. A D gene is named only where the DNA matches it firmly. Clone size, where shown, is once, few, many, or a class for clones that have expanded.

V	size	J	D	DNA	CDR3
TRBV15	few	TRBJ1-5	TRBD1	TGTGCCACCAGCAGGGTAACAGGGGACCAGCCCCAGCATTTT	CATSRVTGDQPQHF
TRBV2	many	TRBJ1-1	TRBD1	TGTGCCAGCAGTCGTCGGCGGGACAGCTCTGAAGCTTTCTTT	CASSRRRDSSEAFF
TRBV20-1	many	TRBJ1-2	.	TGCAGTGCTAGAGGGCAGGGAGGAATCCGGAGCTATGGCTACACCTTC	CSARGQGGIRSYGYTF
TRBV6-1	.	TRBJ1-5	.	TGTGCCAGCAGTGTTTTCGATCAGCCCCAGCATTTT	CASSVFDQPQHF
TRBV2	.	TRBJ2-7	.	TGTGCCAGCAGTGAACAGGGGACCTCCTACGAGCAGTACTTC	CASSEQGTSYEQYF
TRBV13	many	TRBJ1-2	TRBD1	TGTGCCAGCAGCTTTCGACAGGGGGTGGGCTATGGCTACACCTTC	CASSFRQGVGYGYTF
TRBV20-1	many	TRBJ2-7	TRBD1	TGCAGTGCAACCGGGACAGCCTACGAGCAGTACTTC	CSATGTAYEQYF
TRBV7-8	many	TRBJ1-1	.	TGTGCCAGCAGCTTCCAAACAGGGAACACTGAAGCTTTCTTT	CASSFQTGNTEAFF
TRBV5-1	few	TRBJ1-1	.	TGCGCCAGCAGTACCATTTGGAACACTGAAGCTTTCTTT	CASSTIWNTEAFF
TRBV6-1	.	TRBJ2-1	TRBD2	TGTGCCAGCAGAACACTAGCGGAATACAATGAGCAGTTCTTC	CASRTLAEYNEQFF
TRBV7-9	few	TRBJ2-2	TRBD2	TGTGCCGGCAGCTTAGCGGCCAGCGGGGGAACCGCCGGGGAGCTGTTTTTT	CAGSLAASGGTAGELFF
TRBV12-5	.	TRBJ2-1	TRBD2	TGTGCTAGTGGTTTCACACTTAGCGGGATGAGCTCCTACAATGAGCAGTTCTTC	CASGFTLSGMSSYNEQFF
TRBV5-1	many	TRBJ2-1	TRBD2	TGCGCCAGCAGCCTACCTACTAGCGGGATCGTAGATGAGCAGTTCTTC	CASSLPTSGIVDEQFF
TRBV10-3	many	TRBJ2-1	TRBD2	TGTGCCATTTCTATAGCGGGAGGCTATGAGCAGTTCTTC	CAISIAGGYEQFF
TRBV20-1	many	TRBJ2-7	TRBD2	TGCAGTGCCCCGAACCCAAGACTAGCGGGAGGGCATGAGCAGTACTTC	CSAPNPRLAGGHEQYF
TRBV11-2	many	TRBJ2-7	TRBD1	TGTGCCAGCAGCTTAGGGACAGGGTGGAACGCCTACGAGCAGTACTTC	CASSLGTGWNAYEQYF
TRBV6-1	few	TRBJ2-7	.	TGTGCCAGCAGGGGGCTGGGTGTGGGAGAGCAGTACTTC	CASRGLGVGEQYF
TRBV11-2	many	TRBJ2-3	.	TGTGCCAGCAGCTTATCTGGCGCGGGATCCACAGATACGCAGTATTTT	CASSLSGAGSTDTQYF
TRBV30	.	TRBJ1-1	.	TGTGCCTGGAGCCCGGGAGGGGTAGCAGGGACGAACACTGAAGCTTTCTTT	CAWSPGGVAGTNTEAFF
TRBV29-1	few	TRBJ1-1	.	TGCAGCGTTTGCCAATGGAGGGACACTGAAGCTTTCTTT	CSVCQWRDTEAFF
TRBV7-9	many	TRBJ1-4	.	TGTGCCAGCAGCCAAGAGGACCGAACCCCCGAAAAACTGTTTTTT	CASSQEDRTPEKLFF
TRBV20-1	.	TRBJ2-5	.	TGCAGTGCTAGAGGGGAGTCGCGGGGCGGGTTAGAGACCCAGTACTTC	CSARGESRGGLETQYF
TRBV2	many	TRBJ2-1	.	TGTGCCACCATGTCGGGGCGCAGGAATGAGCAGTTCTTC	CATMSGRRNEQFF
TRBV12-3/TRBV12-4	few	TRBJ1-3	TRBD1	TGTGCCAGCAGAACAGGGGGTACGCGAGGAAACACCATATATTTT	CASRTGGTRGNTIYF
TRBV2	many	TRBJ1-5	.	TGTGCCAGCAGTCCAGGGGTGGCGTCGCGACAGCCCCAGCATTTT	CASSPGVASRQPQHF
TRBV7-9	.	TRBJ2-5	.	TGTGCCAGCAGCTTAAGGGGCGGGCCCCAAGAGACCCAGTACTTC	CASSLRGGPQETQYF
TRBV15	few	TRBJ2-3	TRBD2	TGTGCCACCGGATTAGCGGGAAGGGCAGATACGCAGTATTTT	CATGLAGRADTQYF
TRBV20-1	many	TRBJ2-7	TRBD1	TGCAGTGTCACCGCCGGGACAGGTTTATACGAGCAGTACTTC	CSVTAGTGLYEQYF
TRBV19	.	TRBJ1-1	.	TGTGCCAGTAGGATAGGGGGGAACACTGAAGCTTTCTTT	CASRIGGNTEAFF
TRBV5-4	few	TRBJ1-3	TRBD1	TGTGCCAGCAGCACCTATACAGGGGCCGGAAACACCATATATTTT	CASSTYTGAGNTIYF
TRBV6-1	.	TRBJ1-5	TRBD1	TGTGCCAGCAGTGAAGCGGACAGGAATAGCAATCAGCCCCAGCATTTT	CASSEADRNSNQPQHF
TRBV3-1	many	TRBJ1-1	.	TGTGCCAGCAGCCACCTCATCACCACTGAAGCTTTCTTT	CASSHLITTEAFF
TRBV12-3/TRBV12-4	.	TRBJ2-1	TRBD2	TGTGCCAGTTTGGGTGGGACTAGCGTATATGAGCAGTTCTTC	CASLGGTSVYEQFF
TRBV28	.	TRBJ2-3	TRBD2	TGTGCCAGCAGTGCGGCCGGACTAGCGGGAGGGAGGGACACAGATACGCAGTATTTT	CASSAAGLAGGRDTDTQYF
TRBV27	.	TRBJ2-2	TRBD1	TGTGCCAGCAGCCCAATGGGGACAGGGAACACCGGGGAGCTGTTTTTT	CASSPMGTGNTGELFF
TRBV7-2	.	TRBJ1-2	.	TGTGCCAGCAGCTACGCGGCGACGGGTGGCTACACCTTC	CASSYAATGGYTF
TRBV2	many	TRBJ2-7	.	TGTGCCAGCAGTGAAAGTTTGGGGTACGAGCAGTACTTC	CASSESLGYEQYF